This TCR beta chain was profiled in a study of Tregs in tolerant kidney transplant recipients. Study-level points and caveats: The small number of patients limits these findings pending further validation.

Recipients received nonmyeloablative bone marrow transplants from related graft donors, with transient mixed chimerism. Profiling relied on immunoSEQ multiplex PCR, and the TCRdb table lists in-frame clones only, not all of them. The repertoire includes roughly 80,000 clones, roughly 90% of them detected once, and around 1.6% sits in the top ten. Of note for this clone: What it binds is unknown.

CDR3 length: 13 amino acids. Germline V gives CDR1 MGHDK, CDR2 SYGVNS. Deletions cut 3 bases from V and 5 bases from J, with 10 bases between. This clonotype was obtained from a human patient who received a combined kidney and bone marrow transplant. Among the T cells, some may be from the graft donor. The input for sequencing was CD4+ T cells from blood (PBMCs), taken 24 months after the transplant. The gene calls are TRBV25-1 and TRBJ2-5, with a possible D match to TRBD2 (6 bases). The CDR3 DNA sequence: TGTGCCAGCAGTGATGGCGGGGAGGAGACCCAGTACTTC. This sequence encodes CASSDGGEETQYF.